The clone carrying this T cell receptor (beta chain) has just one count. Its antigen remains unknown. Hyperthyroidism of Graves' type that showed no ophthalmopathy progression within 18 months was stable. Participants, patients aged 18 to 65, had newly diagnosed hyperthyroidism with a duration under 2 months. Clinical symptoms, serum thyroxine and TRAb, thyroid ultrasound and orbital computed tomography together formed the diagnostic basis. The data derive from a study of T cells in Graves' hyperthyroidism and ophthalmopathy. Template material for amplifying TCR beta CDR3 regions consisted of RNA transcripts. The HTBI set primed first-round TCR CDR3 RT-PCR. TCRdb itself ran the multiplex PCR reads through MiXCR, one entry per CDR3 protein. The data contain hundreds of thousands of distinct CDR3 sequences, 38% of them singletons. V lost 5 bases to trimming and J lost 7 bases, with 15 bases between them. The CDR3 totals 15 residues. The germline gives CDR1 SNHLY, CDR2 FYNNEI.

Whole-study findings and limits: Most thyroid clonotypes with frequency above 0.001 were detected in blood.

This sequence originates from a man younger than 35 with Graves' hyperthyroidism. Sequencing input: blood. The chain uses TRBV2 and TRBJ1-6, with D possibly matching TRBD1 (5 bases). CDR3 loop: CASSSHRDGNSPLHF. The CDR3 DNA reads as TGTGCCAGCAGTTCCCACCGGGACGGCAATTCACCCCTCCACTTT. Together with reference TRBV2 and TRBJ1-6, the CDR3 gives the full variable domain: EPEVTQTPSHQVTQMGQEVILRCVPISNHLYFYWYRQILGQKVEFLVSFYNNEISEKSEIFDDQFSVERPDGSNFTLKIRSTKLEDSAMYFCASSSHRDGNSPLHFGNGTRLTVT.